This T cell receptor (beta chain) was captured by sequencing in a study of T cell responses to AZD1222 COVID-19 vaccine. Study-wide results and caveats: Among spike-specific TCRs, nearly half reportedly target unmutated variant regions. Mapped onto spike, vaccine-associated CD4 TCRs spanned it and were dominant at 160-218 and 743-854. Among the donors, most were white British and more were female, and clonal diversity was possibly underestimated.

Method: immunoSEQ multiplex PCR; TCRdb's copy keeps in-frame clones and lacks some. The sample has about 120,000 clones, about 91% seen once. The CDR3 runs to 12 residues. Per the germline V gene, CDR1 is MDHEN and CDR2 is SYDVKM. V was clipped by 8 bases and J by 0 bases, with 7 bases between them. Concerning this clone: Its target is unknown.

The chain couples TRBV28 to TRBJ1-2; D is undetermined. The TCR originated in an adult in good health. The sequencing here drew on peripheral blood, taken on day 0 of AZD1222 vaccination. The CDR3 reads CASSPANYGYTF. The CDR3 region has the DNA TGTGCCAGCTCACCTGCTAACTATGGCTACACCTTC.